This TCR beta chain is drawn from a study of T cell responses to AZD1222 COVID-19 vaccine. CDR1 and CDR2 (germline): SGHRS, YFSETQ. The CDR3 has 23 residues. With 3 bases clipped from V and 0 bases from J, the junction kept 23 bases outside the gene matches. TCRdb's table, derived via immunoSEQ multiplex PCR, lists solely in-frame clones and lacks some. Of 90,000 to 150,000 clones in the sample, over 75% were seen once. This TCR was sampled from an adult in good health. The chain combines TRBV5-1 with TRBJ2-1, with TRBD2 matching over 11 bases. The sample here was peripheral blood, taken on day 0 of AZD1222 vaccination. The CDR3 region is CASSSYPRRGLAGGLSSYNEQFF. In DNA, the CDR3 is TGCGCCAGCAGCTCCTATCCTAGGCGGGGCCTAGCGGGAGGCCTTAGCTCCTACAATGAGCAGTTCTTC.